This T cell receptor (beta chain) is drawn from a study of blood T cell repertoires in COVID-19. The ends were cut back, 5 bases at V and 2 bases at J, with 14 bases in the middle. Germline CDR1 is MNHEY and CDR2 is SVGAGI. The CDR3 has 15 residues. Authors' processing steps: Using reference gene primer amplification, nucleated cell counts were estimated. Clones were sequenced by immunoSEQ multiplex PCR, and TCRdb holds only the in-frame ones, with some missing. The V and J calls and the clone size are those of that table, but D and trimming were determined from the DNA. Of roughly 180,000 clones listed, approximately 87% were seen once; the top ten hold around 21%.

The rearrangement uses TRBV6-5 and TRBJ2-3, with D perhaps matching TRBD2 (6 bases). Sequenced: peripheral blood. This sequence was found in a man between 65 and 79 years old with active or convalescent COVID-19. The CDR3 spells CASSTLGGYTDTQYF. DNA for the CDR3: TGTGCCAGCAGTACCCTCGGGGGTTACACAGATACGCAGTATTTT.